This TCR beta chain was sequenced in a study of lymphopenia after photon versus proton radiotherapy. Whole-study results and caveats: Proton therapy kept repertoires fairly stable, unlike photons, which gained effector/memory cells. After lymphocyte nadir, photon-treated repertoires showed oligoclonal expansion, especially CD8+ Temra. In patients who died, overall survival fell as post-nadir TCR diversity dropped more.

In regard to this clone: Its target is not known.

The length of the CDR3 is 16 residues. Germline V gives CDR1 KGHSH, CDR2 LQKENI. The V and J ends lost 6 bases and 0 bases respectively, with 18 bases between them. This table comes from immunoSEQ multiplex PCR, and its TCRdb copy is limited to in-frame clones, with some not included. The repertoire holds 25,000 to 30,000 clones, more than 75% seen once, with 40% to 50% in the top ten. The V call is TRBV18, the J call TRBJ2-7; a possible D gene is TRBD2 (5 bases). This TCR was sampled from a woman aged 55-75 years with cholangiocarcinoma. Some clones in this sample may be carry-over from other donors' samples. Sequenced here: peripheral blood, sampled from a patient treated with proton-based radiotherapy. The CDR3 sequence is CASSQGETTHSYEQYF. CDR3 nucleotides: TGTGCCAGCTCTCAAGGCGAGACTACCCACTCCTACGAGCAGTACTTC.